Each of the 32 T cell receptor beta chains below was sequenced from the same sample in a study of graft-versus-host responses after intestinal transplantation. This table comes from immunoSEQ multiplex PCR, and its TCRdb copy is limited to in-frame clones, with some not included. The profile shows over 70,000 clones, 90% of them singletons. Antigen specificity for these receptors is unknown. The sample here was unstimulated CD8+ T cells sorted from spleen or lymph node cells, taken before transplant. Receptor source: a human donor who was the organ donor for an intestinal transplant.

V and J are TRBV4-3 and TRBJ2-1, with TRBD2 matching over 7 bases. J gave up 6 bases and V 0 bases, and 11 bases lay outside the gene matches. The CDR3 has 17 amino acids. The V gene's germline CDR1 is LGHNA and CDR2 YSLEER. This chain's CDR3 is CASSQEESSTSRNEQFF. CDR3 DNA sequence: TGCGCCAGCAGCCAAGAGGAAAGCTCGACTAGCCGCAATGAGCAGTTCTTC.

The rearrangement joins TRBV18 to TRBJ1-6; D unresolved. V was cut by 4 bases and J by 2 bases, with 15 bases left in between. This CDR3 has 17 amino acids. Per the germline V gene, CDR1 is KGHSH and CDR2 is LQKENI. The CDR3 region has the DNA TGTGCCAGCTCACAATCAACCCCGAGCCCCTATAATTCACCCCTCCACTTT. Translation gives CASSQSTPSPYNSPLHF. Filled out from reference TRBV18 and TRBJ1-6, the complete variable domain reads NAGVMQNPRHLVRRRGQEARLRCSPMKGHSHVYWYRQLPEEGLKFMVYLQKENIIDESGMPKERFSAEFPKEGPSILRIQQVVRGDSAAYFCASSQSTPSPYNSPLHFGNGTRLTVT.

The rearrangement uses TRBV13 and TRBJ2-1; 10 bases are shared with TRBD2. V trimming: 5 bases; J trimming: 4 bases; junction bases outside the gene matches: 5. The CDR3 contains 15 residues. Per germline, CDR1 PRHDT and CDR2 FYEKMQ (reference sequence). CDR3 sequence: CASSTAGGPYNEQFF. The CDR3 coding sequence is TGTGCCAGCAGCACAGCGGGGGGGCCTTACAATGAGCAGTTCTTC.

This chain uses TRBV6-1 with TRBJ2-7; 11 bases are a match to TRBD2. The J segment lost 2 bases and the V segment lost 2 bases, leaving 5 bases of the junction unmatched. The CDR3 has 16 residues. Germline V gives CDR1 MNHNS, CDR2 SASEGT. CDR3 sequence reads: CASSEISGGVAYEQYV. The DNA for the CDR3 is TGTGCCAGCAGTGAAATTAGCGGGGGGGTCGCCTACGAGCAGTACGTC.

The V gene is TRBV4-2, the J gene TRBJ1-1, with D perhaps matching TRBD1 (6 bases). The germline V and J ends were trimmed by 2 bases and 4 bases, with 11 bases remaining between them. This CDR3 is built from 14 residues. Germline V gene sequence: CDR1 LGHNA, CDR2 YNFKEQ. CDR3 region: CASSQLARGTEAFF. Here the CDR3 DNA reads TGTGCCAGCAGCCAACTGGCCAGGGGCACTGAAGCTTTCTTT.

This chain joins TRBV4-3 and TRBJ1-5; tentatively, D is TRBD1 (5 bases). The CDR3 extends over 15 amino acids. CDR1 is LGHNA and CDR2 is YSLEER in the germline V gene. The ends were cut back, 0 bases at V and 6 bases at J, with 12 bases in the middle. The CDR3 nucleotides read TGCGCCAGCAGCCAAGATGGGGGGATCCGTCAGCCCCAGCATTTT. It codes for CASSQDGGIRQPQHF.

This clone was seen once. The chain is built from TRBV6-5 and TRBJ2-1; TRBD2 aligns across 9 bases. V was pared by 8 bases and J by 3 bases, with 5 bases of the junction left unmatched. CDR1 is MNHEY, CDR2 SVGAGI, per germline. The CDR3 sequence is 14 residues long. CDR3 in DNA: TGTGCCAGCGGGGGAGCGGGGGGCTACAATGAGCAGTTCTTC. It translates to CASGGAGGYNEQFF.

Turning to this clone: Other DNA sequences in this specimen translate into the identical CDR3. This chain joins TRBV7-9 and TRBJ1-2; no reliable D call. The V gene's germline CDR1 is SEHNR and CDR2 FQNEAQ (reference sequence). CDR3 size: 12 residues. Trimming took 1 base from V and 6 from J, leaving 6 bases between them. DNA of the CDR3: TGTGCCAGCAGCTTAGGGCGGGATGGCTACACCTTC. It specifies CASSLGRDGYTF.

V is TRBV25-1 and J is TRBJ2-2; 7 nucleotides agree with TRBD2. The CDR3 totals 12 residues. Trimming cost V 5 bases and J 7 bases; bases outside gene matches: 1. Germline V gene data show CDR1 as MGHDK and CDR2 as SYGVNS. The CDR3 nucleotides are TGTGCCAGCAGTCCGGGGGGCGGGGAGCTGTTTTTT. Translated: CASSPGGGELFF.

The rearrangement joins TRBV6-1 to TRBJ2-5; D is perhaps TRBD2 (6 bases). CDR1 is MNHNS, CDR2 SASEGT, per germline. This CDR3 region has 13 residues. V lost 8 bases, J lost 1 base, and 11 bases lay in between. The CDR3 loop reads CASQGLIQETQYF. Here the CDR3 DNA reads TGTGCCAGCCAGGGACTTATCCAAGAGACCCAGTACTTC.

This clone was detected only once. In DNA form, the CDR3 reads TGTGCCACCAGCAGCCGGGGGGGTGCTAACTATGGCTACACCTTC. Protein product: CATSSRGGANYGYTF. The chain combines TRBV15 with TRBJ1-2, with D possibly matching TRBD1 (5 bases). The germline V gene has CDR1 LNHNV and CDR2 YYDKDF (reference sequence). The V end was cut by 3 bases, the J end by 0 bases, with 11 bases between. This CDR3 region has 15 residues. Supplemented by reference TRBV15 and TRBJ1-2, the full variable domain reads DAMVIQNPRYQVTQFGKPVTLSCSQTLNHNVMYWYQQKSSQAPKLLFHYYDKDFNNEADTPDNFQSRRPNTSFCFLDIRSPGLGDTAMYLCATSSRGGANYGYTFGSGTRLTVV.

The V and J genes are TRBV28 and TRBJ2-1; 10 bases align to TRBD1. In germline, CDR1 is MDHEN, CDR2 SYDVKM. The CDR3 has 14 amino acids. Germline trimming cut 6 bases from V and 8 bases from J; bases unmatched to any gene: 7. CDR3 sequence: CASSRDRGKDEQFF. The CDR3 DNA sequence: TGTGCCAGCAGCCGGGACAGGGGAAAGGATGAGCAGTTCTTC.

This clone was seen a single time. The junction shows a germline mismatch at one end, possibly a read error. The chain combines TRBV2 with TRBJ1-3; 8 nucleotides line up with TRBD1. The CDR3 extends over 14 amino acids. Germline V CDR1 and CDR2: SNHLY, FYNNEI. The chain's CDR3 is CAGSGGTGGNTIYF. In nucleotides, the CDR3 is TGTGCCGGCAGCGGGGGGACAGGAGGAAACACCATATATTTT.

The chain couples TRBV6-5 to TRBJ2-3, with D possibly being TRBD2 (5 bases). Germline values: CDR1 MNHEY, CDR2 SVGAGI. V lost 5 bases and J lost 6, with 18 bases in between. CDR3 length equals 15 residues. DNA for the CDR3: TGTGCCAGCAGTGGAACTAGTACCCCCCTGGATACGCAGTATTTT. It translates to CASSGTSTPLDTQYF.

The count of this clone is one. The V gene is TRBV19, the J gene TRBJ1-1, with D maybe TRBD1 (6 bases). Trimming shortened V by 6 bases and J by 0 bases, and 11 bases separated the two germline ends. Germline loops: CDR1 LNHDA, CDR2 SQIVND (reference sequence). The CDR3 is made up of 14 amino acids. CDR3 DNA sequence: TGTGCCAGTAGCGCAGGGGTCCTGAACACTGAAGCTTTCTTT. Amino acids: CASSAGVLNTEAFF.

This sequence joins TRBV6-6 and TRBJ2-6; D perhaps matches TRBD1 (6 bases). The CDR3 contains 16 residues. V was trimmed by 5 bases and J by 0 bases, leaving 11 bases between them. CDR1 and CDR2 (germline): MNHNY, SVGAGI (reference sequence). This chain's CDR3 is CASSLYRVSGANVLTF. CDR3 DNA: TGTGCCAGCAGTCTATACAGGGTCTCTGGGGCCAACGTCCTGACTTTC.

This clone was seen a few times. The V gene is TRBV28, the J gene TRBJ1-1; possible D gene TRBD1, 5 bases. The germline gives CDR1 MDHEN, CDR2 SYDVKM. V shed 2 bases and J shed 8 bases, with 12 bases lying between them. This CDR3 contains 13 residues. DNA for the CDR3: TGTGCCAGCAGTTTAACAGGTACGTCGGAAGCTTTCTTT. It encodes CASSLTGTSEAFF.

With regard to this clone: One end of the junction is discordant with germline, which a read error may explain. The CDR3 DNA sequence: TGTGCTAGCAGCCCTCGACTAGCGGGGGGGCTCGGGTCCTACAATGAGCAGTTCTTC. This codes for CASSPRLAGGLGSYNEQFF. The chain recombines TRBV7-7 with TRBJ2-1; 14 bases are a match to TRBD2. The CDR3 sequence is 19 residues long. CDR1 and CDR2 from the germline V gene are SSHAT and FNYEAQ (reference sequence). Supplemented by reference TRBV7-7 and TRBJ2-1, the full variable domain reads GAGVSQSPRYKVTKRGQDVTLRCDPISSHATLYWYQQALGQGPEFLTYFNYEAQPDKSGLPSDRFSAERPEGSISTLTIQRTEQRDSAMYRCASSPRLAGGLGSYNEQFFGPGTRLTVL.

V gene TRBV9 combines with J gene TRBJ1-3; D possibly corresponds to TRBD1 (6 bases). The CDR3 is made up of 22 amino acids. Germline V CDR1 and CDR2: SGDLS, YYNGEE. The V end lost 4 bases, the J end lost 0 bases, and 32 bases lay between the germline ends. The CDR3 DNA is TGTGCCAGCAGCCAAAAGCGTAGTTTTCCGGGGGGCGAAGAGTTCTCTGGAAACACCATATATTTT. Amino acids: CASSQKRSFPGGEEFSGNTIYF.

V gene TRBV4-1 combines with J gene TRBJ1-1, with 9 bases that match TRBD1. Germline V gene data show CDR1 as MGHRA and CDR2 as YSYEKL. V shed 1 base and J 10 bases; nucleotides not matched to a gene: 10. The CDR3 is made up of 15 amino acids. CDR3 residues: CASSQAGTGLFGAFF. The CDR3 region has the DNA TGCGCCAGCAGCCAAGCCGGGACAGGGCTTTTCGGAGCTTTCTTT.

The CDR3 DNA reads as TGTGCCAGCAGCGTAGGACAGGCCCCGACTAATGAAAAACTGTTTTTT. This gives the protein CASSVGQAPTNEKLFF. V gene TRBV9 combines with J gene TRBJ1-4; possibly TRBD1 for D (6 bases). Germline assignment: CDR1 SGDLS and CDR2 YYNGEE. Trimming stripped 0 bases from V and 2 bases from J, with 11 bases between. The CDR3 extends over 16 amino acids.

In this sample, this clone turned up once. The J gene is TRBJ1-2, the V gene TRBV27, with a tentative D call TRBD1 (5 bases). V lost 0 bases and J lost 6, with 11 bases in between. CDR1 MNHEY and CDR2 SMNVEV come from the germline V gene (reference sequence). CDR3 size: 14 residues. The CDR3 coding sequence is TGTGCCAGCAGTTTATCGATCACAGGCGATGGCTACACCTTC. It is translated as CASSLSITGDGYTF.

The chain links TRBV5-1 to TRBJ2-7; D is perhaps TRBD1 (6 bases). Per the germline V gene, CDR1 is SGHRS and CDR2 is YFSETQ. V lost 3 bases to trimming and J lost 5 bases, with 15 bases between them. This CDR3 contains 14 residues. CDR3 region: CASSWGQPLDEQYV. DNA of the CDR3: TGCGCCAGCAGCTGGGGACAACCTCTGGACGAGCAGTACGTC.

V and J are TRBV9 and TRBJ1-1; maybe TRBD1 (5 bases). With 3 bases removed from V and 1 base from J, the gap between germline ends came to 13 bases. This CDR3 has 15 residues. Per germline, CDR1 SGDLS and CDR2 YYNGEE. CDR3 region: CASSAAGLSNTEAFF. The CDR3 bases are TGTGCCAGCAGCGCGGCAGGGCTCTCGAACACTGAAGCTTTCTTT.

This clone was detected once. V and J are TRBV5-3 and TRBJ1-2, with D hard to call. TRBV5-3 is filed as an ORF, its function uncertain. V lost 2 bases to trimming and J lost 8 bases, with 19 bases between them. This CDR3 region has 15 residues. The CDR3 nucleotides are TGTGCCAGAAGCTTACTTATCGGGGATGCGGGAGGCTACACCTTC. This gives the protein CARSLLIGDAGGYTF.

V usage is TRBV7-2 and J usage is TRBJ1-2; 10 nucleotides agree with TRBD1. J lost 7 bases, V lost 0 bases, and 5 bases had no gene match. The CDR3 length is 15 residues. Germline CDR1 reads SGHTA; CDR2 reads FQGNSA. The CDR3 here is CASSLAGTGAGGYTF. In DNA, the CDR3 is TGTGCCAGCAGCTTAGCGGGGACAGGGGCTGGTGGCTACACCTTC.

J is TRBJ2-1 and V is TRBV29-1; 9 nucleotides line up with TRBD2. Trimming removed 7 bases from V and 4 bases from J; junction bases left unmatched: 5. CDR1 is SQVTM, CDR2 ANQGSEA, per germline. This CDR3 has 13 residues. CDR3 residues: CSAAGGTYNEQFF. DNA of the CDR3: TGCAGCGCAGCGGGGGGAACTTACAATGAGCAGTTCTTC.

A note on this clone: The same CDR3 also results from other DNA sequences found in this sample. V and J are TRBV6-5 and TRBJ1-4, with no clear D. Trimming pared 2 bases from V and 3 bases from J, leaving 10 bases between. Germline CDR1 reads MNHEY; CDR2 reads SVGAGI. The length of the CDR3 is 15 residues. The CDR3 bases are TGTGCCAGCAGTTACGCGGGAGGCTCTAATGAAAAACTGTTTTTT. Translation gives CASSYAGGSNEKLFF.

The chain employs TRBV15 and TRBJ1-1; TRBD1 matches at 10 bases. Germline assignment: CDR1 LNHNV and CDR2 YYDKDF (reference sequence). The CDR3 length is 18 residues. The trim removed 0 bases at V and 5 bases at J, leaving 12 bases unmatched. This chain's CDR3 is CATSRDREGTGAGTEAFF. As DNA, the CDR3 is TGTGCCACCAGCAGAGATCGGGAGGGGACAGGGGCCGGGACTGAAGCTTTCTTT.

The genes are TRBV19 and TRBJ2-1; D call uncertain. The CDR3 totals 15 residues. V shed 6 bases and J shed 4 bases, with 16 bases lying between them. The V gene's germline CDR1 is LNHDA and CDR2 SQIVND (reference sequence). The CDR3 loop is CASSTLLSRYNEQFF. CDR3 coding DNA: TGTGCCAGTAGCACGCTCCTATCCCGTTACAATGAGCAGTTCTTC.

A few counts support this clone. This rearrangement joins TRBV7-9 to TRBJ1-2; no firm D call. Germline V gene lookup returns CDR1 SEHNR and CDR2 FQNEAQ (reference sequence). The CDR3 consists of 12 residues. V shed 5 bases and J shed 6 bases, with 10 bases lying between them. CDR3 region: CASSPALDGYTF. CDR3 in DNA: TGTGCCAGCAGCCCCGCCCTAGATGGCTACACCTTC.

The chain has TRBV4-1 and TRBJ1-2, with TRBD1 matching over 8 bases. The CDR3 extends over 15 amino acids. Trimming removed 0 bases from V and 7 bases from J; junction bases left unmatched: 7. Per the germline V gene, CDR1 is MGHRA and CDR2 is YSYEKL. DNA for the CDR3: TGCGCCAGCAGCCAAGAATCAGGGGGCGATCTTGGCTACACCTTC. Protein product: CASSQESGGDLGYTF.